The 27 T cell receptor beta chains listed next were all sequenced from one sample in a study of T cells in Graves' hyperthyroidism and ophthalmopathy. RNA transcripts served as the template for amplifying TCR beta CDR3 regions. The study used the HTBI primer set for a first-round RT-PCR of the TCR CDR3. MiXCR, run by TCRdb on the multiplex PCR reads, gives a single entry per CDR3 protein. The sample has roughly 710,000 distinct CDR3 sequences; over 35% are singletons. The sequenced sample consisted of blood. Receptor source: a woman aged 35 to 49 with Graves' hyperthyroidism.

This clonotype appeared a single time. The V and J genes are TRBV7-2 and TRBJ2-7, with D maybe TRBD2 (7 bases). V gave up 7 bases and J gave up 1 base, with 17 bases separating them. The CDR3 totals 15 residues. Germline CDR1 SGHTA, CDR2 FQGNSA. CDR3 protein: CASTGSGGPSYEQYF. CDR3 in DNA: TGTGCCAGCACCGGTTCCGGGGGGCCTTCCTACGAGCAGTACTTC. Full variable domain (outside the CDR3, taken from reference TRBV7-2 and TRBJ2-7): GAGVSQSPSNKVTEKGKDVELRCDPISGHTALYWYRQSLGQGLEFLIYFQGNSAPDKSGLPSDRFSAERTGGSVSTLTIQRTQQEDSAVYLCASTGSGGPSYEQYFGPGTRLTVT.

This chain links TRBV12-3 or TRBV12-4 with TRBJ2-1; D gene unclear. V lost 5 bases and J lost 4, with 3 bases in between. The CDR3 runs 11 residues. CDR3 region: CASSGYNEQFF. CDR3 nucleotides: TGTGCCAGCAGTGGTTACAATGAGCAGTTCTTC.

A note on this clonotype: This clone may be a read error of a much larger clone one base away. The gene calls are TRBV20-1 and TRBJ1-6; 9 bases match TRBD1. With V trimmed by 5 bases and J by 5 bases, 7 bases remained unmatched. CDR3 size: 15 residues. Looked up from germline, CDR1 is DFQATT and CDR2 is SNEGSKA (reference sequence). The CDR3 DNA reads as TGCAGTGCTCGGACAGGGGTTTCCGATAATTCACCCCTCCACTTT. Its protein product is CSARTGVSDNSPLHF.

This clonotype showed up many times. The V call is TRBV19, the J call TRBJ2-5; TRBD2 matches 8 bases. Germline lookup yields CDR1 LNHDA and CDR2 SQIVND (reference sequence). J was trimmed by 1 base and V by 7 bases; bases with no gene match: 2. The CDR3 consists of 13 residues. Here the CDR3 reads CASMSGSQETQYF. In nucleotides, the CDR3 is TGTGCCAGTATGAGCGGGAGCCAAGAGACCCAGTACTTC.

This chain links TRBV28 with TRBJ2-7; tentative D call: TRBD2 (6 bases). The germline V gene has CDR1 MDHEN and CDR2 SYDVKM. Trimming cost V 4 bases and J 3 bases, with 16 bases left between them. This CDR3 region has 15 residues. The CDR3 sequence: CASSSPWGLSYEQYF. CDR3 nucleotides: TGTGCCAGCAGTTCCCCATGGGGACTGAGCTACGAGCAGTACTTC.

Details on this clonotype: The junction and the germline gene differ at one end; a read error may be behind it. The chain carries TRBV7-4 and TRBJ2-5; the match to TRBD2 covers 10 bases. The CDR3 consists of 16 residues. Germline V lookup: CDR1 SGHVT, CDR2 SQSDAQ. CDR3 sequence reads: CASSLVPAGGGEAQYF. For the CDR3, the DNA is TGTGCCAGCAGCTTGGTACCAGCGGGGGGGGGAGAGGCCCAGTACTTC.

V gene TRBV25-1 combines with J gene TRBJ2-5; 12 nucleotides agree with TRBD2. CDR1 is MGHDK, CDR2 SYGVNS, per germline. This CDR3 contains 16 residues. V shed 4 bases, J shed 5 bases, and the junction held 8 bases outside the gene matches. CDR3 residues: CASSASGGAHGETQYF. In DNA form, the CDR3 reads TGTGCCAGCAGTGCTAGCGGGGGGGCCCACGGTGAGACCCAGTACTTC. The full variable domain, completed using reference TRBV25-1 and TRBJ2-5, is EADIYQTPRYLVIGTGKKITLECSQTMGHDKMYWYQQDPGMELHLIHYSYGVNSTEKGDLSSESTVSRIRTEHFPLTLESARPSHTSQYLCASSASGGAHGETQYFGPGTRLLVL.

This clonotype was seen more than once but under ten times. The rearrangement joins TRBV4-1 to TRBJ2-7, with D unresolved. Trimming took 4 bases from V and 1 from J, leaving 17 bases between them. This CDR3 has 16 amino acids. The V gene's germline CDR1 is MGHRA and CDR2 YSYEKL. CDR3 bases: TGCGCCAGCAGCCGGGTTCATAAGATGGCTTCCTACGAGCAGTACTTC. The encoded protein is CASSRVHKMASYEQYF.

The chain has TRBV2 and TRBJ1-3, with D tentatively TRBD1 (5 bases). Germline V gives CDR1 SNHLY, CDR2 FYNNEI. The CDR3 spans 16 residues. V gave up 4 bases and J gave up 0 bases, with 13 bases separating them. The CDR3 bases are TGTGCCAGCAGTGGGGCGGGGGAAAGCTCTGGAAACACCATATATTTT. As protein: CASSGAGESSGNTIYF.

This clonotype was counted at least ten times. The V and J genes are TRBV5-6 and TRBJ1-1; D is ambiguous. The germline gives CDR1 SGHDT, CDR2 YYEEEE. CDR3 length equals 11 residues. With 2 bases removed from V and 6 bases from J, the gap between germline ends came to 5 bases. CDR3 sequence reads: CASSFFAEAFF. The DNA for the CDR3 is TGTGCCAGCAGCTTTTTCGCTGAAGCTTTCTTT.

Comments on this clonotype: One end of the junction varies from germline; a read error may be responsible. The rearrangement uses TRBV7-2 and TRBJ1-5, with no clear D. This CDR3 has 14 amino acids. CDR1 is SGHTA and CDR2 is FQGNSA in the germline V gene. As DNA, the CDR3 is TGCGCCAGCAGCCAAGTTGAAGGTCATCAGCCCCAGCATTTT. Encoded protein: CASSQVEGHQPQHF.

At least ten counts were recorded for this clonotype. This chain links TRBV5-5 with TRBJ1-6; possibly TRBD1 for D (6 bases). The CDR3 runs to 15 residues. Germline CDR1 SGHKS, CDR2 YYEKEE (reference sequence). V was clipped by 4 bases and J by 10 bases, with 18 bases between them. The chain's CDR3 is CASSLTGGLQSPLHF. CDR3 nucleotides: TGTGCCAGCAGCCTGACGGGGGGGCTTCAGTCACCCCTCCACTTT.

The chain uses TRBV14 and TRBJ2-7; 7 bases are shared with TRBD1. CDR1 and CDR2 (germline): SGHDN, FVKESK. Trimming cost V 2 bases and J 3 bases; bases outside gene matches: 4. The CDR3 totals 14 residues. CDR3 in amino acids: CASSQTSGGYEQYF. CDR3 coding DNA: TGTGCCAGCAGCCAAACTTCAGGGGGCTACGAGCAGTACTTC.

In its sample, this clonotype was seen a few times. The V gene is TRBV12-3 or TRBV12-4, the J gene TRBJ1-6, with D hard to call. The CDR3 covers 16 residues. V was clipped by 5 bases and J by 0 bases, with 11 bases between them. CDR3 residues: CASSPGTLSYNSPLHF. DNA for the CDR3: TGTGCCAGCAGTCCCGGAACACTCTCCTATAATTCACCCCTCCACTTT.

Worth noting for this clonotype: The CDR3 carries no conserved terminal phenylalanine or tryptophan, so it likely arises from a read error. The genes are TRBV10-3 and TRBJ1-4, with TRBD1 identical over 7 bases. Germline V gives CDR1 ENHRY, CDR2 SYGVKD. The CDR3 loop spans 14 amino acids. CDR3 loop: CASSYARGEEKLFS. The CDR3 DNA sequence: TGTGCCAGCAGTTACGCCAGGGGGGAGGAAAAACTGTTTTCT.

As concerns this clonotype: A read error may be the cause here, since a much bigger clone is one base away. This chain connects TRBV12-3 or TRBV12-4 to TRBJ2-5, with TRBD1 matching over 9 bases. The CDR3 is made up of 17 amino acids. The junction had 14 bases not matched to a gene; V was cut back by 4 bases and J by 5 bases. CDR3 nucleotide sequence: TGTGCCAGCAGTTCGGTCAGACAGGGGGTGGGGAGGGAGACCCAGTACTTC. Translating it yields CASSSVRQGVGRETQYF.

This rearrangement joins TRBV7-9 to TRBJ1-2, with D tentatively TRBD1 (5 bases). CDR3 length: 13 residues. Trimming took off 8 bases at V and 6 bases at J, with 16 bases between the two ends. Germline CDR1 and CDR2: SEHNR and FQNEAQ (reference sequence). CDR3: CASGPTQGDGYTF. The DNA for the CDR3 is TGTGCCAGCGGCCCTACCCAGGGAGATGGCTACACCTTC. The complete variable domain, with remaining parts taken from reference TRBV7-9 and TRBJ1-2, reads DTGVSQNPRHKITKRGQNVTFRCDPISEHNRLYWYRQTLGQGPEFLTYFQNEAQLEKSRLLSDRFSAERPKGSFSTLEIQRTEQGDSAMYLCASGPTQGDGYTFGSGTRLTVV.

V usage is TRBV29-1 and J usage is TRBJ1-2, with 7 nucleotides matching TRBD1. Germline V lookup: CDR1 SQVTM, CDR2 ANQGSEA. The CDR3 has 11 amino acids. CDR3 loop: CRTGFRYGYTF. CDR3 coding DNA: TGCAGGACAGGGTTTCGCTATGGCTACACCTTC.

CDR3 sequence reads: CASGRDRGGAFF. DNA of the CDR3: TGTGCCAGCGGCCGGGACAGGGGAGGGGCTTTCTTT. The genes are TRBV6-9 and TRBJ1-1; TRBD1 matches 10 bases. Germline values: CDR1 MNHGY, CDR2 SVAAGI. This CDR3 has 12 amino acids. After removal of 8 bases from V and 11 bases from J, the junction contained 8 bases not matched to a gene.

The sample holds many counts of this clonotype. The chain is built from TRBV7-9 and TRBJ1-2, with D perhaps TRBD1 (5 bases). Germline-derived CDR1 and CDR2 are SEHNR and FQNEAQ (reference sequence). The V end was cut by 3 bases, the J end by 6 bases, with 14 bases between. The CDR3 spans 14 residues. The CDR3 region has the DNA TGTGCCAGCAGCTTTCGGGGGTTAAGGCATGGCTACACCTTC. This codes for CASSFRGLRHGYTF.

This clonotype appeared a single time. The chain combines TRBV7-3 with TRBJ1-1; D gene uncertain. The germline V gene encodes CDR1 SGHTA and CDR2 FQGTGA. Trimming pared 6 bases from V and 1 base from J, leaving 15 bases between. The CDR3 loop spans 15 amino acids. CDR3 protein: CASRGTDGPNTEAFF. The CDR3 DNA sequence: TGTGCCAGCAGAGGCACGGACGGACCGAACACTGAAGCTTTCTTT.

This clonotype was seen repeatedly, ten times or more. This chain uses TRBV10-3 with TRBJ2-5, with 7 bases fitting TRBD1. Germline CDR1 reads ENHRY; CDR2 reads SYGVKD. V shed 4 bases, J shed 5 bases, and the junction held 4 bases outside the gene matches. The length of the CDR3 is 13 residues. CDR3 sequence reads: CAISGTGGETQYF. The CDR3 DNA sequence: TGTGCCATCAGTGGGACAGGCGGGGAGACCCAGTACTTC.

This chain uses TRBV5-1 with TRBJ2-5; a possible D gene is TRBD2 (5 bases). The CDR3 is made up of 14 amino acids. In germline, CDR1 is SGHRS, CDR2 YFSETQ. V lost 1 base to trimming and J lost 4 bases, with 11 bases between them. For the CDR3, the DNA is TGCGCCAGCAGCTTGCTGGACTTAACAGAGACCCAGTACTTC. Translated: CASSLLDLTETQYF.

This clonotype was seen repeatedly, ten times or more. V is TRBV12-3 or TRBV12-4 and J is TRBJ2-7; tentative D call: TRBD2 (5 bases). The ends were cut back, 3 bases at V and 3 bases at J, with 6 bases in the middle. The CDR3 length is 12 residues. CDR3 region: CASSFGDYEQYF. The CDR3 coding sequence is TGTGCCAGCAGTTTCGGGGACTACGAGCAGTACTTC.

This clonotype was counted many times. The V call is TRBV7-2, the J call TRBJ2-6; 7 bases line up with TRBD2. CDR1 and CDR2 from the germline V gene are SGHTA and FQGNSA. V gave up 3 bases and J gave up 3 bases; unmatched junction bases: 2. The CDR3 sequence is 15 residues long. This CDR3 is CASSFGGFGANVLTF. The CDR3 nucleotides read TGTGCCAGCAGCTTCGGGGGGTTTGGGGCCAACGTCCTGACTTTC.

This clonotype was counted many times. The chain uses TRBV20-1 and TRBJ2-5; 9 nucleotides line up with TRBD2. Trimming at V came to 4 bases and at J to 1 base, leaving 7 bases not matched to a gene. Germline values: CDR1 DFQATT, CDR2 SNEGSKA (reference sequence). The CDR3 has 15 residues. CDR3 protein: CSAMGLAGTQETQYF. For the CDR3, the DNA is TGCAGTGCTATGGGGCTAGCGGGGACCCAAGAGACCCAGTACTTC.

The rearrangement joins TRBV20-1 to TRBJ2-5; unclear D gene. Trimming shortened V by 7 bases and J by 5 bases, and 8 bases separated the two germline ends. The germline V gene has CDR1 DFQATT and CDR2 SNEGSKA (reference sequence). The CDR3 is 10 amino acids. CDR3 in amino acids: CSVGWETQYF. Written as DNA, the CDR3 is TGCAGTGTCGGGTGGGAGACCCAGTACTTC.